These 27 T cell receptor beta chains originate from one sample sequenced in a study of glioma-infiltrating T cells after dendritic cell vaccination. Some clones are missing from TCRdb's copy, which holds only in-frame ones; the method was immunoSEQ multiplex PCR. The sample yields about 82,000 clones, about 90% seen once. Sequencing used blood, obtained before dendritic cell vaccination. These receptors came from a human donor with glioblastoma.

CDR3 in amino acids: CASSREGGPNSPLHF. DNA of the CDR3: TGTGCCAGCAGCCGGGAAGGGGGCCCAAATTCACCCCTCCACTTT. The V and J genes are TRBV7-9 and TRBJ1-6; 7 bases are shared with TRBD1. J lost 7 bases, V lost 5 bases, and 8 bases had no gene match. Germline assignment: CDR1 SEHNR and CDR2 FQNEAQ (reference sequence). The length of the CDR3 is 15 residues. The variable domain in full, with the rest retrieved from reference TRBV7-9 and TRBJ1-6, is DTGVSQNPRHKITKRGQNVTFRCDPISEHNRLYWYRQTLGQGPEFLTYFQNEAQLEKSRLLSDRFSAERPKGSFSTLEIQRTEQGDSAMYLCASSREGGPNSPLHFGNGTRLTVT.

The CDR3 DNA is TGTGCCAGCAGGACTCTAGCGTCGAACTACGAGCAGTACTTC. As protein: CASRTLASNYEQYF. The V call is TRBV6-6, the J call TRBJ2-7; a weak D match, TRBD2 (6 bases). Germline lookup yields CDR1 MNHNY and CDR2 SVGAGI (reference sequence). The CDR3 extends over 14 amino acids. Trimming stripped 6 bases from V and 3 bases from J, with 15 bases between.

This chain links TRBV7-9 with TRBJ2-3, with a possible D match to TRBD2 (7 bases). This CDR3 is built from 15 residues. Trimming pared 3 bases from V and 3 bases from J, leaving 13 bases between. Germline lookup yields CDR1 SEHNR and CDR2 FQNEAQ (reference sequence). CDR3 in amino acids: CASSLSAGATDTQYF. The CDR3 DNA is TGTGCCAGCAGCTTGTCGGCGGGGGCAACAGATACGCAGTATTTT.

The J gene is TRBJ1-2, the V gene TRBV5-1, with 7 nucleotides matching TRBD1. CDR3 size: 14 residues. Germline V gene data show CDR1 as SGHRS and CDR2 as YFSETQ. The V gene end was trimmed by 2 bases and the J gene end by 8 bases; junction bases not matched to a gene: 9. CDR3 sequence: CASSLGGLAGGYTF. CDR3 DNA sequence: TGCGCCAGCAGCTTAGGGGGCCTAGCGGGAGGCTACACCTTC.

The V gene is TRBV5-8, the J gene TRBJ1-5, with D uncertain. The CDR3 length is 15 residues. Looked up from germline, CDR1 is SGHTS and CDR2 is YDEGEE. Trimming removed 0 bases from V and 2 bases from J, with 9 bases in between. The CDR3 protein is CASSLGGVGNQPQHF. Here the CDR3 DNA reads TGTGCCAGCAGCTTGGGGGGAGTCGGCAATCAGCCCCAGCATTTT. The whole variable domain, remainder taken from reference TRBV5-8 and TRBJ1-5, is EAGVTQSPTHLIKTRGQQATLRCSPISGHTSVYWYQQALGLGLQFLLWYDEGEERNRGNFPPRFSGRQFPNYSSELNVNALELEDSALYLCASSLGGVGNQPQHFGDGTRLSIL.

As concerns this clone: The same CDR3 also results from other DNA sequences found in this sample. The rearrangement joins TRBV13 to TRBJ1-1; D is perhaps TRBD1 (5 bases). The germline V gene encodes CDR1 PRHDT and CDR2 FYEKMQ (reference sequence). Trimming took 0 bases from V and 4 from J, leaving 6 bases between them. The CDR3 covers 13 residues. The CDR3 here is CASSLGGGTEAFF. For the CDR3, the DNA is TGTGCCAGCAGCTTAGGGGGGGGCACTGAAGCTTTCTTT.

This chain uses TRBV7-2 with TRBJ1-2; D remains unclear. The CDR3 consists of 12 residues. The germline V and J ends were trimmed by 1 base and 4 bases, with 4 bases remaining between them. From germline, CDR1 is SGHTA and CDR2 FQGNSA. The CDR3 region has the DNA TGTGCCAGCAGCTTAGACGGCTATGGCTACACCTTC. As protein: CASSLDGYGYTF. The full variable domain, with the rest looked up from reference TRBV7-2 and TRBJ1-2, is GAGVSQSPSNKVTEKGKDVELRCDPISGHTALYWYRQSLGQGLEFLIYFQGNSAPDKSGLPSDRFSAERTGGSVSTLTIQRTQQEDSAVYLCASSLDGYGYTFGSGTRLTVV.

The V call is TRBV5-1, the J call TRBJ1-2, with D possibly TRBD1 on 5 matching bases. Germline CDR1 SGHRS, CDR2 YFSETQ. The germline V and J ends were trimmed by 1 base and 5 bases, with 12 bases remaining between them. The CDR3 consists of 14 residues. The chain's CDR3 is CASSLLNRSYGYTF. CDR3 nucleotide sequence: TGCGCCAGCAGCTTGCTGAACAGGTCGTATGGCTACACCTTC.

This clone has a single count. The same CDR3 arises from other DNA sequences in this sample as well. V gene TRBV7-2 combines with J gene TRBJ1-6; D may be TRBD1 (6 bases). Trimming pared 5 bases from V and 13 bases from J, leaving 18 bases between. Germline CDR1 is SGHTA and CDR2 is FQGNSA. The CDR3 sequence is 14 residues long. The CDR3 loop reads CASSQGTPNSPLHF. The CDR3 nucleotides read TGTGCCAGCAGCCAAGGGACACCAAACTCCCCCCTCCACTTT.

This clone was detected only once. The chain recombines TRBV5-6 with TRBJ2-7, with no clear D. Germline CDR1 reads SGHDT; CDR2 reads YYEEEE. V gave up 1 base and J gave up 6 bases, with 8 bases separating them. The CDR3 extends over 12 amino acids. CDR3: CASSLFGSEQYF. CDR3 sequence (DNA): TGTGCCAGCAGCTTGTTCGGGTCCGAGCAGTACTTC.

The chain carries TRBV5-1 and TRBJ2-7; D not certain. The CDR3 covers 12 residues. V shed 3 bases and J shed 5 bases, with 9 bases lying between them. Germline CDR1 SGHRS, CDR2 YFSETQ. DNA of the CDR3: TGCGCCAGCAGCTACCCTAGTAACGAGCAGTACTTC. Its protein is CASSYPSNEQYF.

CDR3 in DNA: TGTGCCAGCAGCGTAGCTCGCGGGTCTAGCACCGGGGAGCTGTTTTTT. Protein product: CASSVARGSSTGELFF. This chain joins TRBV9 and TRBJ2-2; possibly TRBD2 for D (5 bases). V gave up 0 bases and J gave up 4 bases, with 13 bases separating them. Looked up from germline, CDR1 is SGDLS and CDR2 is YYNGEE. The CDR3 is 16 amino acids.

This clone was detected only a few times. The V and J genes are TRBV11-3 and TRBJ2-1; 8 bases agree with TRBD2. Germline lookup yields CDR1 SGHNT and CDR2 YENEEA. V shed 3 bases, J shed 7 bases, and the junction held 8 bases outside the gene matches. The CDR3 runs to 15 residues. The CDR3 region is CASSFPGLVPNEQFF. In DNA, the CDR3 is TGTGCCAGCAGCTTTCCGGGACTAGTCCCTAATGAGCAGTTCTTC.

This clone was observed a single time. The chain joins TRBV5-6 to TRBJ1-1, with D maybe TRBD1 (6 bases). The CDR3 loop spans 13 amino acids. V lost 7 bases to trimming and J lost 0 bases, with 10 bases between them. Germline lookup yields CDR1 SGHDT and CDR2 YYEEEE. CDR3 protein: CASDAGVNTEAFF. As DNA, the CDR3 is TGTGCCAGCGATGCAGGGGTGAACACTGAAGCTTTCTTT.

The CDR3 sequence is CASRTGARSVGTEAFF. CDR3 nucleotides: TGTGCCAGTAGAACAGGGGCCCGTTCGGTGGGCACTGAAGCTTTCTTT. The gene calls are TRBV19 and TRBJ1-1; TRBD1 matches 7 bases. CDR1 and CDR2 (germline): LNHDA, SQIVND (reference sequence). This CDR3 contains 16 residues. V lost 6 bases to trimming and J lost 4 bases; unmatched junction nucleotides: 14.

CDR3 DNA sequence: TGTGCCAGCAGGGGGACAGGGATCCAAGAGACCCAGTACTTC. Translated: CASRGTGIQETQYF. The chain links TRBV27 to TRBJ2-5, with 9 bases matching TRBD1. With 6 bases clipped from V and 1 base from J, the junction kept 3 bases outside the gene matches. The CDR3 totals 14 residues. The germline gives CDR1 MNHEY, CDR2 SMNVEV (reference sequence).

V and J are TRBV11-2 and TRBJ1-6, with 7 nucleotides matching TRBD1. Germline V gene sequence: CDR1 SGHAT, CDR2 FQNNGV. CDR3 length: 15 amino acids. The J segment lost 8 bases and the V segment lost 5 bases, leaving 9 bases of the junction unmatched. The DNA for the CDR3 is TGTGCCAGCAGCCTCGCGGCAGGGGGAGATTCACCCCTCCACTTT. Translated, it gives CASSLAAGGDSPLHF.

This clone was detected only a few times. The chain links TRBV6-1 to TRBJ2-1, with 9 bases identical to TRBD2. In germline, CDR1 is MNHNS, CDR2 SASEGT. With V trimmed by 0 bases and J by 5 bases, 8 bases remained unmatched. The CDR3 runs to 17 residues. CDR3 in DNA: TGTGCCAGCAGTGAAGCGATGTGGGCTAGCGGGAACAATGAGCAGTTCTTC. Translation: CASSEAMWASGNNEQFF.

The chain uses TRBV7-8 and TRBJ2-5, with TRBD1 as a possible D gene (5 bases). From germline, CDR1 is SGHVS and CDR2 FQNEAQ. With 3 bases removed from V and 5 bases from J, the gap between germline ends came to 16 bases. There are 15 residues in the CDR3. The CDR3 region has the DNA TGTGCCAGCAGCTTTTCCTCCAGGGTCGGGGAGACCCAGTACTTC. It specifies CASSFSSRVGETQYF.

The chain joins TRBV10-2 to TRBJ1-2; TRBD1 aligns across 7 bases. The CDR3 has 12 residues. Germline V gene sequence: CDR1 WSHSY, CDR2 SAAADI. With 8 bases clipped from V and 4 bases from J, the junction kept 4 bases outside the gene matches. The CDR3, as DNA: TGCGCCAGCGGCCGGGACAGCTATGGCTACACCTTC. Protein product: CASGRDSYGYTF.

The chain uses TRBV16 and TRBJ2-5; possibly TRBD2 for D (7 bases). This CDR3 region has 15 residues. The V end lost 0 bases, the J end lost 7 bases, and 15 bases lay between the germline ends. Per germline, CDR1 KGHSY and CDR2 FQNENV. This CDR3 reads CASSQSPGGVGTQYF. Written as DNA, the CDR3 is TGTGCCAGCAGCCAATCGCCGGGGGGCGTGGGGACCCAGTACTTC.

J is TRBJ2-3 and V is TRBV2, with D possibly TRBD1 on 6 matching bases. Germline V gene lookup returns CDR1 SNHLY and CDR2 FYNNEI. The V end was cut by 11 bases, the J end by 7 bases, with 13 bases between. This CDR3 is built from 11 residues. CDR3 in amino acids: CAGNRAYTQYF. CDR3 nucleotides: TGTGCCGGTAACAGGGCTTATACGCAGTATTTT. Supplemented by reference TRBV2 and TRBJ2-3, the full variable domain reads EPEVTQTPSHQVTQMGQEVILRCVPISNHLYFYWYRQILGQKVEFLVSFYNNEISEKSEIFDDQFSVERPDGSNFTLKIRSTKLEDSAMYFCAGNRAYTQYFGPGTRLTVL.

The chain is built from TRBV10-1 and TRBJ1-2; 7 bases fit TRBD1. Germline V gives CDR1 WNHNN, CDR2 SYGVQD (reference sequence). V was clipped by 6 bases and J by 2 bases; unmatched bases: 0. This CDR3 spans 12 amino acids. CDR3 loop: CASRDRNYGYTF. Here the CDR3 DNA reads TGCGCCAGCAGGGACAGGAACTATGGCTACACCTTC.

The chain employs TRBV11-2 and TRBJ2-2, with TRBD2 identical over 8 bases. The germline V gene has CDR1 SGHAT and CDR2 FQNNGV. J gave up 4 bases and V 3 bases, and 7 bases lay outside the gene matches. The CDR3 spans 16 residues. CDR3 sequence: CASSLGLVGSTGELFF. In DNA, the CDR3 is TGTGCCAGCAGCTTGGGACTAGTCGGTTCCACCGGGGAGCTGTTTTTT.

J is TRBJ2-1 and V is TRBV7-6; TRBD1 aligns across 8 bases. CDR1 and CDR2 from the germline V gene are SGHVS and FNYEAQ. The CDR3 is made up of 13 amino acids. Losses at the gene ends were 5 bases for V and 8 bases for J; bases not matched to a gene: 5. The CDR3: CASSPDRGDEQFF. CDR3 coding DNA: TGTGCCAGCAGCCCAGACAGGGGTGATGAGCAGTTCTTC.

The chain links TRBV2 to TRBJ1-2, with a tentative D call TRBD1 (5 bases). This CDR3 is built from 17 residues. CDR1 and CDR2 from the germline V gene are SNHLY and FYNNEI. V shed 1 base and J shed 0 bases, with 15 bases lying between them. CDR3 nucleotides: TGTGCCAGCAGTGAAGAGGGGAACAGGCCTACTAACTATGGCTACACCTTC. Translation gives CASSEEGNRPTNYGYTF.

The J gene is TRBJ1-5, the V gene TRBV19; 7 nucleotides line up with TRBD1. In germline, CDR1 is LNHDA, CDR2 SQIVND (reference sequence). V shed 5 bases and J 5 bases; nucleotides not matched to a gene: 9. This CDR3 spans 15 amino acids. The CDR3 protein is CASSLGTVGDQPQHF. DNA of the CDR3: TGTGCCAGTAGTTTAGGGACAGTGGGGGATCAGCCCCAGCATTTT.